These T cell receptor beta chains were read from a single sample in a study of cytomegalovirus exposure and HLA in healthy donors. The data were produced by immunoSEQ multiplex PCR, yet TCRdb's version contains in-frame clones alone and is incomplete. The sample consists of some 76,000 clones, around 85% of them appearing once. Input material: PBMCs. The receptor set was obtained from a woman in her 50s in good health and CMV-seronegative. Both conserved end residues are part of each CDR3. D genes are given only for firm matches. Expanded clones get a size class; other rows say once, few or many, or leave the size out.

D gene	clone size	V gene	J gene	CDR3 protein	CDR3 DNA
TRBD2	.	TRBV4-1	TRBJ2-1	CASSQSGGDEQFF	TGCGCCAGCAGCCAAAGCGGGGGCGATGAGCAGTTCTTC
TRBD2	.	TRBV7-9	TRBJ2-1	CASSSLLAGGRLSYNEQFF	TGTGCCAGCAGCTCGTTACTAGCGGGAGGGCGCCTGAGTTACAATGAGCAGTTCTTC
.	few	TRBV4-1	TRBJ1-5	CASSQQGLKNQPQHF	TGCGCCAGCAGCCAGCAGGGGCTAAAAAATCAGCCCCAGCATTTT
TRBD1	.	TRBV10-3	TRBJ1-1	CAIAPRLGQGNTEAFF	TGTGCCATCGCACCCCGTTTAGGACAGGGGAACACTGAAGCTTTCTTT
TRBD1	.	TRBV15	TRBJ1-1	CATSRGQGVTEAFF	TGTGCCACCAGCAGAGGGCAGGGGGTGACTGAAGCTTTCTTT
.	.	TRBV4-1	TRBJ1-1	CASSQEWTVMNTEAFF	TGCGCCAGCAGCCAAGAGTGGACAGTTATGAACACTGAAGCTTTCTTT
TRBD2	.	TRBV7-3	TRBJ2-5	CASSLTGRGQETQYF	TGTGCCAGCAGCTTAACAGGGAGGGGACAAGAGACCCAGTACTTC
.	.	TRBV13	TRBJ1-3	CASSLWGPGGSGNTIYF	TGTGCCAGCAGCTTGTGGGGGCCTGGGGGCTCTGGAAACACCATATATTTT
.	.	TRBV25-1	TRBJ1-5	CASSVRDSWTHQPQHF	TGTGCCAGCAGTGTACGGGACTCCTGGACGCATCAGCCCCAGCATTTT
.	few	TRBV5-1	TRBJ2-3	CASSLQGRTSTDTQYF	TGCGCCAGCAGCTTGCAGGGGCGGACTAGCACAGATACGCAGTATTTT
TRBD2	few	TRBV5-5	TRBJ2-5	CASSLRARGEETQYF	TGTGCCAGCAGCTTGCGGGCGCGGGGGGAAGAGACCCAGTACTTC
TRBD1	.	TRBV25-1	TRBJ1-3	CASSLQGAGNTIYF	TGTGCCAGCAGTTTACAGGGGGCTGGAAACACCATATATTTT
.	.	TRBV5-1	TRBJ1-2	CASSSLSDSYGYTF	TGCGCCAGCAGCTCTCTATCCGACAGCTATGGCTACACCTTC
.	.	TRBV4-3	TRBJ2-1	CASSQGGQRNNEQFF	TGCGCCAGCAGCCAAGGCGGACAGAGAAACAATGAGCAGTTCTTC
.	.	TRBV28	TRBJ1-3	CASSLQGKDGNTIYF	TGTGCCAGCAGCCTACAGGGAAAGGACGGAAACACCATATATTTT
.	.	TRBV27	TRBJ2-2	CASRVGNTGELFF	TGTGCCAGTCGGGTAGGGAACACCGGGGAGCTGTTTTTT
TRBD1	.	TRBV19	TRBJ1-1	CATIQGNNAEAFF	TGTGCCACAATACAGGGGAATAACGCTGAAGCTTTCTTT
.	.	TRBV12-5	TRBJ1-2	CASGSRVGGYTF	TGTGCTAGTGGTTCCAGGGTGGGAGGCTACACCTTC
.	.	TRBV9	TRBJ2-7	CASSVAEGSHEQYF	TGTGCCAGCAGCGTAGCTGAAGGGAGCCACGAGCAGTACTTC
.	.	TRBV7-9	TRBJ1-2	CASSFEGNRENYGYTF	TGTGCCAGCAGCTTTGAGGGAAACAGGGAGAACTATGGCTACACCTTC
TRBD1	.	TRBV7-2	TRBJ1-1	CASSSWTGGNTEAFF	TGTGCCAGCAGCTCCTGGACAGGGGGGAACACTGAAGCTTTCTTT
TRBD2	.	TRBV15	TRBJ2-1	CATSTPGTSSYNEQFF	TGTGCCACCAGCACCCCCGGGACTAGCAGTTACAATGAGCAGTTCTTC
.	.	TRBV5-1	TRBJ1-4	CASSLDRAGTNEKLFF	TGCGCCAGCAGCTTGGATCGGGCAGGGACTAATGAAAAACTGTTTTTT
.	.	TRBV4-3	TRBJ2-1	CASSQDLPLHEQFF	TGCGCCAGCAGCCAAGATTTACCACTCCATGAGCAGTTCTTC
.	.	TRBV9	TRBJ2-3	CASSAGGSTDTQYF	TGTGCCAGCAGCGCCGGGGGTAGCACAGATACGCAGTATTTT
.	.	TRBV19	TRBJ1-5	CASSIEGGSQPQHF	TGTGCCAGTAGTATAGAGGGGGGGAGTCAGCCCCAGCATTTT
.	.	TRBV11-2	TRBJ2-7	CASSLAAGPYEQYF	TGTGCCAGCAGCTTAGCGGCAGGGCCCTACGAGCAGTACTTC
.	once	TRBV10-3	TRBJ1-1	CAMSLAGMNTEAFF	TGTGCCATGTCGTTGGCAGGGATGAACACTGAAGCTTTCTTT
.	.	TRBV6-5	TRBJ1-1	CASRVTVNTEAFF	TGTGCCAGCAGGGTTACGGTGAACACTGAAGCTTTCTTT
.	.	TRBV4-3	TRBJ2-5	CASSQRDNQETQYF	TGCGCCAGCAGCCAGAGGGACAACCAAGAGACCCAGTACTTC
.	.	TRBV19	TRBJ1-1	CASSSARGTEAFF	TGTGCCAGTAGTAGTGCCAGGGGTACTGAAGCTTTCTTT
.	.	TRBV19	TRBJ2-3	CASSIRERSVDLSTDTQYF	TGTGCCAGTAGTATCCGGGAGCGGAGCGTAGACCTTAGCACAGATACGCAGTATTTT
TRBD2	.	TRBV9	TRBJ2-5	CASSVGTSGGASQETQYF	TGTGCCAGCAGCGTAGGGACTAGCGGGGGGGCCTCCCAAGAGACCCAGTACTTC
TRBD1	.	TRBV19	TRBJ2-6	CASSITGGTSGANVLTF	TGTGCCAGTAGTATAACAGGGGGAACCTCTGGGGCCAACGTCCTGACTTTC
.	.	TRBV7-2	TRBJ1-6	CASSSIGENNSPLHF	TGTGCCAGCAGCTCAATCGGGGAGAATAATTCACCCCTCCACTTT
.	.	TRBV15	TRBJ1-4	CATSRDRGKEKLFF	TGTGCCACCAGCAGAGACAGGGGCAAAGAAAAACTGTTTTTT
.	.	TRBV6-5	TRBJ2-7	CASSLGQPDYEQYF	TGTGCCAGCAGTTTGGGACAACCCGACTACGAGCAGTACTTC
.	.	TRBV6-5	TRBJ1-2	CASREGRNGYTF	TGTGCCAGCAGAGAGGGTAGGAATGGCTACACCTTC
.	.	TRBV28	TRBJ2-1	CASSTPRNRPNEQFF	TGTGCCAGCAGTACGCCCAGGAACCGGCCGAATGAGCAGTTCTTC
TRBD1	.	TRBV27	TRBJ2-5	CASSPQGAPQEEETQYF	TGTGCCAGCAGTCCCCAGGGGGCGCCCCAGGAAGAAGAGACCCAGTACTTC
TRBD1	few	TRBV6-5	TRBJ2-7	CASSPGTGESYEQYF	TGTGCCAGCAGTCCCGGGACAGGGGAGTCCTACGAGCAGTACTTC
.	.	TRBV28	TRBJ2-2	CASWGRWELFF	TGTGCCAGTTGGGGGCGGTGGGAGCTGTTTTTT
TRBD1	.	TRBV30	TRBJ1-1	CAWSADGTVSFF	TGTGCCTGGAGTGCCGACGGGACAGTTTCTTTCTTT
TRBD1	.	TRBV19	TRBJ1-5	CASSGSGTGVNSNQPQHF	TGTGCCAGTAGTGGATCTGGGACAGGGGTTAATAGCAATCAGCCCCAGCATTTT
.	.	TRBV4-1	TRBJ1-1	CASSQRDTEAFF	TGCGCCAGCAGCCAGAGGGACACTGAAGCTTTCTTT
.	.	TRBV6-5	TRBJ2-5	CASSFSLNQETQYF	TGTGCCAGCAGTTTTAGTCTAAATCAAGAGACCCAGTACTTC
TRBD1	.	TRBV28	TRBJ1-1	CASRPTGFEAFF	TGTGCCAGCAGACCGACAGGGTTTGAAGCTTTCTTT
.	.	TRBV13	TRBJ2-5	CASSLGALKETQYF	TGTGCCAGCAGCTTAGGTGCGCTTAAAGAGACCCAGTACTTC
TRBD2	.	TRBV7-3	TRBJ2-2	CASSSSTSGRGNTGELFF	TGTGCCAGCAGCTCTTCAACTAGCGGGAGGGGTAACACCGGGGAGCTGTTTTTT
TRBD2	.	TRBV9	TRBJ2-3	CASSVGRGGTDTQYF	TGTGCCAGCAGCGTAGGGCGGGGGGGCACAGATACGCAGTATTTT